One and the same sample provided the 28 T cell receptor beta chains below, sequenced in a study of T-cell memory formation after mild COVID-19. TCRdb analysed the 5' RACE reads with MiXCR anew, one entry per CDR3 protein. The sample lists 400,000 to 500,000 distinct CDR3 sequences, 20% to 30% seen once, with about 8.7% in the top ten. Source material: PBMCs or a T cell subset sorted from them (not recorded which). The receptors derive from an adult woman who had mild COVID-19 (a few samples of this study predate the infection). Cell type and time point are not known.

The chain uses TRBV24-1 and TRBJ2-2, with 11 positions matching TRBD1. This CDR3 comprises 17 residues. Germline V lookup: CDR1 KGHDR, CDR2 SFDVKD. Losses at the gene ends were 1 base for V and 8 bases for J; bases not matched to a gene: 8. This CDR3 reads CATSDLGGTGGFGELFF. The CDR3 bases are TGTGCCACCAGTGATTTAGGAGGGACAGGGGGATTTGGGGAGCTGTTTTTT.

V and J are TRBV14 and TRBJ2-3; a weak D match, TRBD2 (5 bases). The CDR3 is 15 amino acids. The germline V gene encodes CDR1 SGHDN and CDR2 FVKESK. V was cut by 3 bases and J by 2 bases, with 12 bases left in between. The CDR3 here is CASSQTGFHTDTQYF. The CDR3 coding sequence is TGTGCCAGCAGCCAGACGGGGTTCCACACAGATACGCAGTATTTT.

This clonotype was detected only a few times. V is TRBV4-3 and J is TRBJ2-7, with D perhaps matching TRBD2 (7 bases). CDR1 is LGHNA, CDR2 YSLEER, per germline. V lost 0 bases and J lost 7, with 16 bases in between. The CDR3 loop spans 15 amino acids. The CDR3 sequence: CASSQDTAGAREQYF. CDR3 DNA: TGCGCCAGCAGCCAAGATACGGCGGGGGCCAGGGAGCAGTACTTC.

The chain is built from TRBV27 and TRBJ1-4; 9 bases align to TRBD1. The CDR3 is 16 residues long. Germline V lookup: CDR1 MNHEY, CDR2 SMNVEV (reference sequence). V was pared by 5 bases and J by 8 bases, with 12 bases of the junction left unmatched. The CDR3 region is CASSPKQGAFGEKLFF. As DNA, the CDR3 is TGTGCCAGCAGTCCCAAACAGGGGGCCTTTGGGGAAAAACTGTTTTTT.

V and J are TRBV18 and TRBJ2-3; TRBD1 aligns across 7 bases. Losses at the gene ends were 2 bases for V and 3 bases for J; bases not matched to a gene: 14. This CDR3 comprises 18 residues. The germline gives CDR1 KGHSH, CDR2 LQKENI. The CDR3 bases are TGTGCCAGCTCACCAGTACCGATAGGGGGCCTGGCGACAGATACGCAGTATTTT. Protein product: CASSPVPIGGLATDTQYF.

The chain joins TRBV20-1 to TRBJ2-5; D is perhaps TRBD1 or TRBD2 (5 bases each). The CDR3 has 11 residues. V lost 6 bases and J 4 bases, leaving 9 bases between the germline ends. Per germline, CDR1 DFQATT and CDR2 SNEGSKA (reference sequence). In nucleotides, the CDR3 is TGCAGTGCGAGGGACCCAGAGACCCAGTACTTC. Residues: CSARDPETQYF.

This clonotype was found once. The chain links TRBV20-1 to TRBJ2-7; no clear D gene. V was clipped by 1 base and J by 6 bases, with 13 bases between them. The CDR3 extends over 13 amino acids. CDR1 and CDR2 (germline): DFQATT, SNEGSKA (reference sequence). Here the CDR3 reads CSARVGHGREQYF. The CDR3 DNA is TGCAGTGCTAGAGTGGGCCACGGACGCGAGCAGTACTTC.

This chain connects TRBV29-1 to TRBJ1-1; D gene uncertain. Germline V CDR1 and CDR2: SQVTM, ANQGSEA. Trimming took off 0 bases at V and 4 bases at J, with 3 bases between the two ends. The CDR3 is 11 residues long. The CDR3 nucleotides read TGCAGCGTTGAAGAGGGCACTGAAGCTTTCTTT. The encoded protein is CSVEEGTEAFF.

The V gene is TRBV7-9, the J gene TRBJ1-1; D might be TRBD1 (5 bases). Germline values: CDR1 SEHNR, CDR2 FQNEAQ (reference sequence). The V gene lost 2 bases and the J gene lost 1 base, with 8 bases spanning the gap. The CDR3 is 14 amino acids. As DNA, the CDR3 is TGTGCCAGCAGCTTATATGGGGGGAACACTGAAGCTTTCTTT. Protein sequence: CASSLYGGNTEAFF. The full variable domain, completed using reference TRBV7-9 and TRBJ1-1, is DTGVSQNPRHKITKRGQNVTFRCDPISEHNRLYWYRQTLGQGPEFLTYFQNEAQLEKSRLLSDRFSAERPKGSFSTLEIQRTEQGDSAMYLCASSLYGGNTEAFFGQGTRLTVV.

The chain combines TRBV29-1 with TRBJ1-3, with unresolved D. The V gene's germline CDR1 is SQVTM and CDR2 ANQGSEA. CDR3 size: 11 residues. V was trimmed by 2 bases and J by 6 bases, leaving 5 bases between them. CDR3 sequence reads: CSVERTNTIYF. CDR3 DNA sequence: TGCAGCGTTGAACGGACAAACACCATATATTTT.

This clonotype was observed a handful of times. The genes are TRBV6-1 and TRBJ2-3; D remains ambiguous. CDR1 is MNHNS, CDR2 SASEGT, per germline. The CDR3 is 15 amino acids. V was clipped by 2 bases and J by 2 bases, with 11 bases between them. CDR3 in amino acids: CASSEITALTDTQYF. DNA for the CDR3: TGTGCCAGCAGTGAAATAACAGCCCTCACAGATACGCAGTATTTT.

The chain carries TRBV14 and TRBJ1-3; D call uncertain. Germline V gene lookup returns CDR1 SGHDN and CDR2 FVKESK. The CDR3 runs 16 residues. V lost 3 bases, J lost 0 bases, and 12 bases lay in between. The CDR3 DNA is TGTGCCAGCAGCCACTACGAGGGTCGCTCTGGAAACACCATATATTTT. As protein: CASSHYEGRSGNTIYF. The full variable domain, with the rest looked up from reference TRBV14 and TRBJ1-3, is EAGVTQFPSHSVIEKGQTVTLRCDPISGHDNLYWYRRVMGKEIKFLLHFVKESKQDESGMPNNRFLAERTGGTYSTLKVQPAELEDSGVYFCASSHYEGRSGNTIYFGEGSWLTVV.

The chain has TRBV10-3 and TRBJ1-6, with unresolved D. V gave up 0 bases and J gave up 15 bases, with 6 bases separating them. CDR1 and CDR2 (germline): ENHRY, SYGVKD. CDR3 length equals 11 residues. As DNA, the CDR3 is TGTGCCATCAGTGAGTCCGGGGTCCTCCACTTT. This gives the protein CAISESGVLHF.

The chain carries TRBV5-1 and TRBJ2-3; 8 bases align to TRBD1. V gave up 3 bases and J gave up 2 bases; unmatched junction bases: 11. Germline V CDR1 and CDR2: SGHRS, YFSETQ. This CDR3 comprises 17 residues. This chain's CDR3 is CASSWDPGTGFTDTQYF. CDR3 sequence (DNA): TGCGCCAGCAGCTGGGACCCCGGGACAGGCTTCACAGATACGCAGTATTTT.

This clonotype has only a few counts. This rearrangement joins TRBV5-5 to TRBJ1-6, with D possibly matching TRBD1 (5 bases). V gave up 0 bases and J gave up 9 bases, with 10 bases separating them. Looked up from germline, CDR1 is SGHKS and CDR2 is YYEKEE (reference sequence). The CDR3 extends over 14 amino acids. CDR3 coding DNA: TGTGCCAGCAGCTTGGCAGGGATGGCTTCACCCCTCCACTTT. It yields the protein CASSLAGMASPLHF.

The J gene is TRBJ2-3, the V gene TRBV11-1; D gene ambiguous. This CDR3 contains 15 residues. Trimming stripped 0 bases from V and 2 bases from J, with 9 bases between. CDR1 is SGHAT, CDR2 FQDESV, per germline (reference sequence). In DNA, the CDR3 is TGTGCCAGCAGCTTAGCTCCCGACGCCACAGATACGCAGTATTTT. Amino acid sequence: CASSLAPDATDTQYF.

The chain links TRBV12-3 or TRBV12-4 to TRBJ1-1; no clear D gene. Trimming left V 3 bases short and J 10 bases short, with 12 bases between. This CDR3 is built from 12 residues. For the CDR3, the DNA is TGTGCCAGCAGTTTTATAGGGCTTAGAGCTTTCTTT. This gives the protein CASSFIGLRAFF.

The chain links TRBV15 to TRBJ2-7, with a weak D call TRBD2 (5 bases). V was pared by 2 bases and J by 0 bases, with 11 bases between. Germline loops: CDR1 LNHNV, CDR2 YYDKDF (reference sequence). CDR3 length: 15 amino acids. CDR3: CATSRLRVDSYEQYF. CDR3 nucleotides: TGTGCCACCAGCAGATTGCGGGTGGACTCCTACGAGCAGTACTTC.

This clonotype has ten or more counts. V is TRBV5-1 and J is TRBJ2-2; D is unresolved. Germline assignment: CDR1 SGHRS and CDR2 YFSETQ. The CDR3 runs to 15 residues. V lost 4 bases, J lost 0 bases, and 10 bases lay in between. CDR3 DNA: TGCGCCAGCAGCCCCGGGTCCTCGAACACCGGGGAGCTGTTTTTT. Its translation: CASSPGSSNTGELFF.

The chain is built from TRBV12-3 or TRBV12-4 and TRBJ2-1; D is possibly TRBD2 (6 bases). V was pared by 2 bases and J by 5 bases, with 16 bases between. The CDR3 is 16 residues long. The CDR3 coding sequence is TGTGCCAGCAGTTTATCGCTAGCGCTTATGGACAATGAGCAGTTCTTC. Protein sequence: CASSLSLALMDNEQFF.

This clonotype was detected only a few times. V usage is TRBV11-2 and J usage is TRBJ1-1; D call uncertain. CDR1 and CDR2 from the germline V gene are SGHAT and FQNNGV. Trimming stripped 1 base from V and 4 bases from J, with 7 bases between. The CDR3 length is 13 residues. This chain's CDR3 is CASSLARSTEAFF. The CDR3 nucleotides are TGTGCCAGCAGCTTAGCCCGGAGCACTGAAGCTTTCTTT.

CDR3 loop: CASSLAGGPAYGYTF. The CDR3 bases are TGTGCCAGCAGCTTGGCGGGGGGACCTGCCTATGGCTACACCTTC. The J gene is TRBJ1-2, the V gene TRBV5-5, with D perhaps TRBD1 (5 bases). The CDR3 spans 15 residues. Trimming removed 0 bases at V and 4 bases at J, with 13 bases between. The germline gives CDR1 SGHKS, CDR2 YYEKEE (reference sequence). Using reference TRBV5-5 and TRBJ1-2 for the parts outside the CDR3, the full variable domain is DAGVTQSPTHLIKTRGQQVTLRCSPISGHKSVSWYQQVLGQGPQFIFQYYEKEERGRGNFPDRFSARQFPNYSSELNVNALLLGDSALYLCASSLAGGPAYGYTFGSGTRLTVV.

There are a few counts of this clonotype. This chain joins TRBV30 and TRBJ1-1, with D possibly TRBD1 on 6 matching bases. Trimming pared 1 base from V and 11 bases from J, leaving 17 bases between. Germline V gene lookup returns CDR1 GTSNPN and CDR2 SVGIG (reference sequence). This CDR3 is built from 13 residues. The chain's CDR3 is CAWSGSGGLGAFF. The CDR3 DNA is TGTGCCTGGAGTGGGTCCGGGGGCTTAGGGGCTTTCTTT.

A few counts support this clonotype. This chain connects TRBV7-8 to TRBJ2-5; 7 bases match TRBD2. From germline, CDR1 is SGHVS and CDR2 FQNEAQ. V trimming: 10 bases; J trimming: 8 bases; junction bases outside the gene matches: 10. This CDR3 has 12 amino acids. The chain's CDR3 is CATGGRSSTQYF. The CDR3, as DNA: TGTGCCACGGGGGGAAGGTCGAGCACCCAGTACTTC.

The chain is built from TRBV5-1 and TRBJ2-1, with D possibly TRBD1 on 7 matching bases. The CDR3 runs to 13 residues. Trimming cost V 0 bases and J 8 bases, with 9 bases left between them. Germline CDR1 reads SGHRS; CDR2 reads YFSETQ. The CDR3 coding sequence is TGCGCCAGCAGCTTGGCCAGGGGGGATGAGCAGTTCTTC. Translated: CASSLARGDEQFF.

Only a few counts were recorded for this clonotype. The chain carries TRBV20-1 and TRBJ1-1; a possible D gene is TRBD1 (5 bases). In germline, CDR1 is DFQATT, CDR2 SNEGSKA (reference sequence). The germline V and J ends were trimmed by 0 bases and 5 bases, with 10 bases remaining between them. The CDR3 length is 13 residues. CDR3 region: CSARDIGGTEAFF. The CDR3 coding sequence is TGCAGTGCTAGAGATATCGGGGGAACTGAAGCTTTCTTT.

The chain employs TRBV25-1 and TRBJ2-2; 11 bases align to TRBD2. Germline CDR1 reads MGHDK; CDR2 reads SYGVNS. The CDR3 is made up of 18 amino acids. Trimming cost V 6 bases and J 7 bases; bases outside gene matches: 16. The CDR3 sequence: CASSESSGGPGASGELFF. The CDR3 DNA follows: TGTGCCAGCAGCGAGTCTAGCGGGGGGCCAGGTGCTAGCGGGGAGCTGTTTTTT.

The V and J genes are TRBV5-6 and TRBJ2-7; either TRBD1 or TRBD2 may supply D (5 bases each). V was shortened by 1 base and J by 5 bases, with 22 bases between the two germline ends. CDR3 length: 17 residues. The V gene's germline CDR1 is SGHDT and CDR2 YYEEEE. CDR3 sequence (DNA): TGTGCCAGCAGCTTGCTGGTTGGGGGACGGATATTAGACGAGCAGTACTTC. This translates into CASSLLVGGRILDEQYF.